This is a list of T cell receptor beta chains from one sample in a study of blood T cell repertoires in COVID-19. Libraries were prepared by immunoSEQ multiplex PCR; TCRdb keeps only in-frame clonotypes and omits some of them. Among a few hundred thousand clones, approximately 91% were seen once, and the ten largest hold under 0.95%. Sample: peripheral blood. The source of these receptors is a woman aged 30 to 39 with acute or convalescent COVID-19. CDR3s include the opening cysteine and the closing phenylalanine or tryptophan. A D gene is named only where the DNA matches it firmly. A clone size is listed for some rows: how often the clone was seen (once, few, many), or a class if it is expanded.

clone_size	v_call	cdr3_length	d_call	j_call	cdr3_aa	cdr3_nt
-	TRBV10-3	18	-	TRBJ2-3	CAITQVRGTTLCTDTQYF	TGTGCCATCACCCAGGTCCGGGGTACAACCCTTTGCACAGATACGCAGTATTTT
-	TRBV12-3/TRBV12-4	13	-	TRBJ2-3	CASSLDWTDTQYF	TGTGCCAGCAGTCTTGACTGGACAGATACGCAGTATTTT
-	TRBV30	13	-	TRBJ2-5	CAWGGLPGETQYF	TGTGCCTGGGGGGGACTCCCCGGCGAGACCCAGTACTTC
-	TRBV6-2/TRBV6-3	15	-	TRBJ1-2	CASSPDWGAKNGYTF	TGTGCCAGCAGTCCCGATTGGGGCGCGAAAAATGGCTACACCTTC
-	TRBV7-8	15	TRBD1	TRBJ1-4	CASSSWDRGSEKLFF	TGTGCCAGCAGCTCGTGGGACAGGGGGTCTGAAAAACTGTTTTTT
few	TRBV5-1	15	TRBD1	TRBJ2-1	CASSFSGQGLNEQFF	TGCGCCAGCAGCTTTTCTGGACAGGGGTTGAATGAGCAGTTCTTC
-	TRBV6-2/TRBV6-3	14	TRBD1	TRBJ1-1	CASSLGQGGTEAFF	TGTGCCAGCAGCTTAGGACAGGGTGGCACTGAAGCTTTCTTT
-	TRBV15	14	TRBD2	TRBJ2-7	CATSGLAGFYEQYF	TGTGCCACCAGTGGACTAGCGGGATTCTACGAGCAGTACTTC
-	TRBV5-1	16	TRBD2	TRBJ2-5	CASSPDGTSGSETQYF	TGCGCCAGCAGCCCTGACGGGACTAGCGGGAGTGAGACCCAGTACTTC
-	TRBV19	12	TRBD1	TRBJ2-5	CGRGRVGETQYF	TGTGGCAGGGGGCGCGTTGGAGAGACCCAGTACTTC
-	TRBV14	13	-	TRBJ2-7	CASRGASSYEQYF	TGTGCCAGCCGCGGGGCCAGCTCCTACGAGCAGTACTTC
once	TRBV13	14	TRBD1	TRBJ1-2	CASSPVQGGSGYTF	TGTGCCAGCAGCCCTGTACAGGGGGGGAGCGGCTACACCTTC
-	TRBV7-3	14	TRBD2	TRBJ2-7	CASSPGLAGHEQYF	TGTGCCAGCAGCCCGGGACTAGCGGGACACGAGCAGTACTTC
-	TRBV6-5	13	-	TRBJ2-3	CASSLGGADTQYF	TGTGCCAGCAGCCTAGGAGGGGCAGATACGCAGTATTTT
-	TRBV24-1	15	-	TRBJ2-1	CATSEGGVGYNEQFF	TGTGCCACCAGTGAGGGGGGAGTTGGCTACAATGAGCAGTTCTTC
-	TRBV19	15	TRBD2	TRBJ2-1	CASSYGTRSYNEQFF	TGTGCCAGTAGTTACGGGACTAGGTCCTACAATGAGCAGTTCTTC
-	TRBV5-1	15	-	TRBJ2-1	CASSPGWPPSNEQFF	TGCGCCAGCAGCCCAGGGTGGCCCCCTTCGAATGAGCAGTTCTTC
-	TRBV18	15	TRBD1	TRBJ2-7	CASSPSDRGRYEQYF	TGTGCCAGCTCACCTTCAGACAGGGGAAGGTACGAGCAGTACTTC
-	TRBV4-2	15	-	TRBJ1-6	CASSQFPGANSPLHF	TGTGCCAGCAGCCAATTCCCTGGGGCTAATTCACCCCTCCACTTT
-	TRBV4-3	15	-	TRBJ2-7	CASSQDRFWAYEQYF	TGCGCCAGCAGCCAAGACAGGTTTTGGGCCTACGAGCAGTACTTC
-	TRBV30	15	TRBD1	TRBJ2-2	CAWGGQGGFTGELFF	TGTGCCTGGGGAGGACAGGGTGGATTCACCGGGGAGCTGTTTTTT
-	TRBV25-1	18	TRBD2	TRBJ2-3	CASSSSGGPRLSTDTQYF	TGTGCCAGCAGTTCTAGCGGGGGACCTAGACTTAGCACAGATACGCAGTATTTT
-	TRBV14	19	TRBD1	TRBJ2-5	CASSQERGQQRGIQETQYF	TGTGCCAGCAGCCAAGAGAGGGGGCAACAAAGGGGGATCCAAGAGACCCAGTACTTC
-	TRBV5-4	11	-	TRBJ2-7	CASSSTSEQYF	TGTGCCAGCAGCTCCACTAGCGAGCAGTACTTC
-	TRBV30	14	TRBD2	TRBJ2-1	CACDSGRASYEQFF	TGTGCCTGTGATAGCGGGAGGGCCTCCTATGAGCAGTTCTTC
once	TRBV5-1	15	-	TRBJ2-2	CASSLTTGNTGELFF	TGCGCCAGCAGCCTAACTACAGGGAACACCGGGGAGCTGTTTTTT
-	TRBV19	14	-	TRBJ1-1	CASSMDRRNTEAFF	TGTGCCAGTAGTATGGACAGAAGGAACACTGAAGCTTTCTTT
-	TRBV10-1	15	-	TRBJ2-1	CASTSGQGGGNEQFF	TGCGCCAGCACCTCGGGGCAGGGTGGGGGGAATGAGCAGTTCTTC
-	TRBV18	14	TRBD2	TRBJ2-7	CASSTGGGAYEQYF	TGTGCCAGCTCTACTGGGGGGGGAGCCTACGAGCAGTACTTC
-	TRBV2	14	TRBD1	TRBJ1-2	CASTATGDYYGYTF	TGTGCCAGCACCGCAACAGGGGACTACTATGGCTACACCTTC
-	TRBV19	14	TRBD1	TRBJ1-1	CASSITGGGTEAFF	TGTGCCAGTAGTATAACAGGGGGGGGCACTGAAGCTTTCTTT
-	TRBV5-1	15	TRBD1	TRBJ2-5	CASTDRGLTAETQYF	TGCGCCAGCACTGATAGGGGGCTCACCGCAGAGACCCAGTACTTC
-	TRBV5-1	14	TRBD1	TRBJ2-2	CASRGQGSTGELFF	TGCGCCAGCCGTGGACAGGGCAGCACCGGGGAGCTGTTTTTT
few	TRBV5-4	17	TRBD1	TRBJ1-2	CASSNKPTGPFGYGYTF	TGTGCCAGCAGCAACAAACCGACAGGGCCCTTCGGATATGGCTACACCTTC
-	TRBV6-2/TRBV6-3	14	TRBD2	TRBJ2-1	CASSGTSSYNEQFF	TGTGCCAGCAGCGGGACTAGCTCCTACAATGAGCAGTTCTTC
-	TRBV9	12	TRBD2	TRBJ2-1	CASSETSDPGFF	TGTGCCAGCAGCGAGACTAGCGACCCTGGGTTCTTC
-	TRBV5-1	17	-	TRBJ2-1	CASSLDPAVGSYNEQFF	TGCGCCAGCAGCTTAGACCCAGCGGTAGGATCCTACAATGAGCAGTTCTTC
-	TRBV18	15	-	TRBJ1-1	CASSPLSSPNTEAFF	TGTGCCAGCTCACCCCTCTCTTCCCCCAACACTGAAGCTTTCTTT
-	TRBV6-5	16	-	TRBJ1-6	CASSYSRGSYNSPLHF	TGTGCCAGCAGTTACTCACGGGGCTCCTATAATTCACCCCTCCACTTT
-	TRBV28	16	TRBD2	TRBJ2-3	CASKRKAGGTYDTQYF	TGTGCCAGCAAACGGAAGGCGGGAGGGACCTACGATACGCAGTATTTT
-	TRBV5-6	15	-	TRBJ2-7	CASSLGRRGSYEQYF	TGTGCCAGCAGCTTGGGGCGTAGGGGCTCCTACGAGCAGTACTTC
-	TRBV9	18	-	TRBJ2-1	CASSVYLLAGSSYNEQFF	TGTGCCAGCAGCGTATATCTTTTGGCGGGGAGCTCCTACAATGAGCAGTTCTTC
-	TRBV6-2/TRBV6-3	13	-	TRBJ2-7	CASSIVEGYEQYF	TGTGCCAGCAGTATTGTGGAGGGCTACGAGCAGTACTTC
once	TRBV19	14	-	TRBJ1-2	CASSISPGNYGYTF	TGTGCCAGTAGTATTTCGCCGGGAAACTATGGCTACACCTTC
-	TRBV7-2	13	-	TRBJ1-4	CASSAVSRGKLFF	TGTGCCAGCAGCGCAGTATCCCGGGGAAAACTGTTTTTT
-	TRBV6-5	13	TRBD1	TRBJ1-1	CASSQGAGTEAFF	TGTGCCAGCAGCCAGGGGGCGGGCACTGAAGCTTTCTTT
-	TRBV29-1	14	-	TRBJ2-7	CSVDKARGTNGQYF	TGCAGCGTTGATAAGGCCAGGGGCACGAACGGGCAGTACTTC
-	TRBV25-1	17	-	TRBJ2-3	CASSSLSSGISTDTQYF	TGTGCCAGCAGTTCTCTATCCTCAGGGATTAGCACAGATACGCAGTATTTT
-	TRBV7-8	13	TRBD1	TRBJ2-7	CASTRTGIYEQYF	TGTGCCAGCACCCGGACAGGGATCTACGAGCAGTACTTC
-	TRBV9	13	-	TRBJ1-2	CASSLEEAYGYTF	TGTGCCAGCAGCCTCGAGGAAGCCTATGGCTACACCTTC
-	TRBV14	15	TRBD1	TRBJ1-2	CASSLDRIANYGYTF	TGTGCCAGCAGCCTGGACAGGATCGCTAACTATGGCTACACCTTC
-	TRBV30	14	TRBD2	TRBJ2-1	CAWRLAGGQNEQFF	TGTGCCTGGAGGCTAGCGGGAGGGCAGAATGAGCAGTTCTTC